The clone carrying this T cell receptor (beta chain) was counted only a few times. Its antigen remains unidentified. These data are taken from a study of blood T cells in healthy people across ages. Broader study findings: With unsorted PBMCs, a conclusive comparison of naive versus antigen-experienced cells was not possible.

Germline assignment: CDR1 LGHNA and CDR2 YSLEER. The germline V and J ends were trimmed by 0 bases and 10 bases, with 10 bases remaining between them. The CDR3 extends over 13 amino acids. The authors ran a second PCR of roughly 6 to 12 cycles using a sample-barcoded 5' primer and a J-beta primer mix. TCRdb passed the 5' RACE reads through MiXCR, listing each CDR3 protein once. The table has roughly 1.5 million distinct CDR3 sequences, 35% to 45% seen once. The chain recombines TRBV4-3 with TRBJ2-1; D assignment may be TRBD1 or TRBD2 (6 bases each). The source of this sequence is a woman younger than 35 in good health. Sequencing was carried out using blood. The CDR3 bases are TGCGCCAGCAGCCAAGATCGGGGGCGGGAGCAGTTCTTC. Its translation is CASSQDRGREQFF.